Sequencing of this T cell receptor beta chain was carried out in a study of human T cells and chemical hapten exposure. Time point defined: patch test 1, 2 weeks after DPC sensitization. The sample's treatment: therapeutic diphenylcyclopropenone sensitization with weekly scalp DPC. MiXCR, applied by TCRdb to the RACE reads, yields one record per CDR3 protein. The repertoire includes approximately 60,000 distinct CDR3 sequences, 7.5% to 10% of them detected once, and roughly 14% sits in the top ten. This clonotype was seen ten or more times. Germline assignment: CDR1 SGHTA and CDR2 FQGNSA. The CDR3 runs 16 residues. The germline V and J ends were trimmed by 5 bases and 0 bases, with 11 bases remaining between them.

The sequence was obtained from a woman aged 40 to 50 with alopecia areata. Some clones in this sample may be carry-over from other donors' samples. The sample in question was whole blood, obtained in connection with sensitization to the hapten diphenylcyclopropenone (DPC). The chain carries TRBV7-2 and TRBJ1-6; possible D gene TRBD1, 6 bases. The CDR3 nucleotides read TGTGCCAGCAGCCCTCCACAGGGCTCCTATAATTCACCCCTCCACTTT. It yields the protein CASSPPQGSYNSPLHF.